The clone carrying this T cell receptor (beta chain) came up a few times. Antigen specificity is unknown. A single base separates this from a much larger clone, so it may be a read error. None of the patients had undergone any treatment ahead of thyroid surgery. This sample stems from a study of metastatic and nonmetastatic thyroid tumors. The wider study: Repertoires from malignant and benign thyroid patients were compared across blood and tumor or nodule tissue. The study, taken as a whole, reports: Malignant thyroid tumors reportedly had TCR beta diversity that was significantly higher than in benign nodules, in blood and tumor.

TCRdb recomputed clones from the PCR reads via MiXCR. The sample lists 43,000 or so clones, around 17% seen once, with 22% in the top ten. Sequencing was carried out using blood. The sequence was obtained from a female donor with papillary thyroid cancer or a benign thyroid nodule (not recorded which). Some clones in this sample may be carry-over from other donors' samples.

The CDR3: CVSTESGEKLFF. The CDR3 region has the DNA TGTGTCAGCACAGAGAGTGGTGAAAAACTGTTTTTT. The gene calls are TRBV6-1 and TRBJ1-4, with D hard to call. Germline V gives CDR1 MNHNS, CDR2 SASEGT. The length of the CDR3 is 12 residues.